Listed here are 25 T cell receptor beta chains from one sample, sequenced in a study of T-cell memory formation after mild COVID-19. Each CDR3 protein is one row after TCRdb ran MiXCR on the 5' RACE reads. The sample has 250,000 or so distinct CDR3 sequences, more than 15% seen once. The sequenced sample consisted of PBMCs or a T cell subset sorted from them (not recorded which). The origin of the receptors is a young man who had mild COVID-19 (a few samples of this study predate the infection). Cell type and time point are not known.

This chain uses TRBV6-5 with TRBJ1-4; maybe TRBD1 (6 bases). Trimming stripped 8 bases from V and 8 bases from J, with 15 bases between. Germline CDR1 and CDR2: MNHEY and SVGAGI. The CDR3 has 13 amino acids. CDR3 DNA sequence: TGTGCCAGCGGATACAGGGAATTGGAAAAACTGTTTTTT. Amino acids: CASGYRELEKLFF.

This clonotype has a handful of counts. The chain has TRBV6-2 or TRBV6-3 and TRBJ1-5; D is perhaps TRBD1 (6 bases). Trimming shortened V by 6 bases and J by 5 bases, and 8 bases separated the two germline ends. This CDR3 has 12 residues. The germline V gene has CDR1 MNHEY and CDR2 SVGEGT. The DNA of the CDR3 is TGTGCCAGCAGCCACAGGGATCAGCCCCAGCATTTT. Its translation is CASSHRDQPQHF.

This clonotype turned up a few times. V usage is TRBV12-3 or TRBV12-4 and J usage is TRBJ2-7; D uncertain. V was cut by 4 bases and J by 3 bases, with 10 bases left in between. The CDR3 extends over 13 amino acids. CDR3 loop: CASSWGGYYEQYF. The DNA of the CDR3 is TGTGCCAGCAGTTGGGGTGGTTACTACGAGCAGTACTTC.

This clonotype was counted only a few times. The rearrangement uses TRBV4-2 and TRBJ1-5; 8 bases fit TRBD1. The germline CDR1 and CDR2 sequences are LGHNA and YNFKEQ. Trimming at V came to 4 bases and at J to 9 bases, leaving 8 bases not matched to a gene. The CDR3 covers 14 residues. CDR3 region: CASSPRQGTRPQHF. For the CDR3, the DNA is TGTGCCAGCAGCCCCAGACAGGGGACGAGGCCCCAGCATTTT.

This clonotype has ten or more counts. CDR3 in amino acids: CASSLGPTPLEQYF. Written as DNA, the CDR3 is TGTGCCAGCAGCCTCGGACCCACACCCCTCGAGCAGTACTTC. The chain combines TRBV7-2 with TRBJ2-7; D is undetermined. The CDR3 loop spans 14 amino acids. Germline CDR1 SGHTA, CDR2 FQGNSA. V was clipped by 5 bases and J by 6 bases, with 17 bases between them.

In its sample, this clonotype was seen a few times. V is TRBV4-3 and J is TRBJ1-5; no firm D call. Germline-derived CDR1 and CDR2 are LGHNA and YSLEER. There are 15 residues in the CDR3. Trimming cost V 0 bases and J 0 bases, with 6 bases left between them. Here the CDR3 DNA reads TGCGCCAGCAGCCAAGATTACCTTAGCAATCAGCCCCAGCATTTT. Its translation: CASSQDYLSNQPQHF.

The CDR3 region has the DNA TGTGCCAGCACAGTGCCCGGGACAGGGAAAGGATACACCTTC. Its translation is CASTVPGTGKGYTF. The V call is TRBV28, the J call TRBJ1-2; 9 bases are a match to TRBD1. Trimming cost V 7 bases and J 11 bases; bases outside gene matches: 14. Germline V lookup: CDR1 MDHEN, CDR2 SYDVKM. CDR3 length: 14 residues.

The rearrangement uses TRBV5-4 and TRBJ1-5; D is unclear. The germline V gene encodes CDR1 SGHNT and CDR2 YYREEE (reference sequence). The CDR3 spans 13 residues. V was clipped by 3 bases and J by 7 bases, with 11 bases between them. The CDR3 region has the DNA TGTGCCAGCAGCTGGGATCCGGGGCAGCCCCAGCATTTT. Translation gives CASSWDPGQPQHF. Using reference TRBV5-4 and TRBJ1-5 for the parts outside the CDR3, the full variable domain is ETGVTQSPTHLIKTRGQQVTLRCSSQSGHNTVSWYQQALGQGPQFIFQYYREEENGRGNFPPRFSGLQFPNYSSELNVNALELDDSALYLCASSWDPGQPQHFGDGTRLSIL.

V is TRBV28 and J is TRBJ1-1; a possible D gene is TRBD1 (5 bases). This CDR3 comprises 13 residues. CDR1 and CDR2 (germline): MDHEN, SYDVKM. V was trimmed by 8 bases and J by 0 bases, leaving 10 bases between them. CDR3 in DNA: TGTGCCAGCGACAGCAACATGAACACTGAAGCTTTCTTT. This codes for CASDSNMNTEAFF.

The gene calls are TRBV4-1 and TRBJ2-7; 7 bases fit TRBD1. The trim removed 4 bases at V and 6 bases at J, leaving 9 bases unmatched. The length of the CDR3 is 14 residues. From germline, CDR1 is MGHRA and CDR2 YSYEKL. The CDR3, as DNA: TGCGCCAGCAGCCTTGAGACAGGGTTTCTCGAGCAGTACTTC. This gives the protein CASSLETGFLEQYF.

The V and J genes are TRBV25-1 and TRBJ2-2; TRBD1 matches at 8 bases. Germline CDR1 and CDR2: MGHDK and SYGVNS. This CDR3 spans 18 amino acids. The ends lost 1 base at V and 6 bases at J; junction bases unmatched: 13. CDR3 sequence: CASSESMGWGTGAGELFF. Here the CDR3 DNA reads TGTGCCAGCAGTGAATCGATGGGATGGGGGACAGGAGCCGGGGAGCTGTTTTTT.

This chain joins TRBV29-1 and TRBJ2-7, with D unclear. CDR1 is SQVTM and CDR2 is ANQGSEA in the germline V gene. The CDR3 runs to 11 residues. The V end lost 5 bases, the J end lost 3 bases, and 8 bases lay between the germline ends. The DNA for the CDR3 is TGCAGCGTTTACAACCTCTACGAGCAGTACTTC. This translates into CSVYNLYEQYF.

The genes are TRBV3-1 and TRBJ1-1; D may be TRBD1 (6 bases). Germline V gene sequence: CDR1 LGHDT, CDR2 YNNKEL (reference sequence). Trimming removed 5 bases from V and 1 base from J, with 17 bases in between. The CDR3 length is 16 residues. The CDR3 is CASSTTRGRANTEAFF. The CDR3 nucleotides are TGTGCCAGCAGCACCACCAGGGGCCGGGCGAACACTGAAGCTTTCTTT.

V and J are TRBV9 and TRBJ2-7; perhaps D is TRBD1 or TRBD2 (5 bases each). Deletions cut 2 bases from V and 2 bases from J, with 14 bases between. This CDR3 comprises 15 residues. Germline V gene lookup returns CDR1 SGDLS and CDR2 YYNGEE. CDR3 sequence: CASSVGVEGTYEQYF. CDR3 DNA sequence: TGTGCCAGCAGCGTCGGTGTAGAGGGGACCTACGAGCAGTACTTC.

This clonotype was seen a few times. The chain links TRBV28 to TRBJ2-5; tentative D call: TRBD1 (6 bases). The ends were cut back, 6 bases at V and 9 bases at J, with 17 bases in the middle. CDR1 MDHEN and CDR2 SYDVKM come from the germline V gene. The CDR3 loop spans 13 amino acids. The chain's CDR3 is CASSPPGHFAQYF. CDR3 bases: TGTGCCAGCAGCCCCCCGGGACACTTTGCCCAGTACTTC.

This clonotype showed up many times. This sequence joins TRBV7-9 and TRBJ2-1; 8 positions agree with TRBD1. This CDR3 is built from 15 residues. Germline trimming cut 5 bases from V and 6 bases from J; bases unmatched to any gene: 9. Germline V gene data show CDR1 as SEHNR and CDR2 as FQNEAQ (reference sequence). The CDR3 nucleotides are TGTGCCAGCAGCCCGGACAGGGCTAGGGGCAATGAGCAGTTCTTC. As protein: CASSPDRARGNEQFF.

This clonotype has just a few counts. The chain carries TRBV6-5 and TRBJ1-5, with a tentative D call TRBD1 (6 bases). V was clipped by 6 bases and J by 5 bases, with 8 bases between them. This CDR3 is built from 12 residues. CDR1 and CDR2 from the germline V gene are MNHEY and SVGAGI. The DNA of the CDR3 is TGTGCCAGCAGGAGGGGGGATCAGCCCCAGCATTTT. Translation: CASRRGDQPQHF.

J is TRBJ1-6 and V is TRBV6-5; 7 bases align to TRBD1. The CDR3 spans 14 residues. J was trimmed by 12 bases and V by 4 bases; bases with no gene match: 9. Per the germline V gene, CDR1 is MNHEY and CDR2 is SVGAGI. The CDR3 reads CASSLVGGNLPLHF. The CDR3 nucleotides read TGTGCCAGCAGTTTGGTAGGGGGCAACTTACCCCTCCACTTT.

The chain has TRBV29-1 and TRBJ2-3; perhaps TRBD1 as D (7 bases). Between the trimmed V and J ends, which lost 7 bases and 8 bases, there was a span of 19 bases. Per germline, CDR1 SQVTM and CDR2 ANQGSEA. The CDR3 totals 13 residues. The CDR3 is CSAMDRFGGTQYF. DNA for the CDR3: TGCAGCGCCATGGACAGGTTCGGGGGTACGCAGTATTTT.

V and J are TRBV7-2 and TRBJ1-3, with a weak D call TRBD1 (6 bases). Trimming took off 4 bases at V and 2 bases at J, with 12 bases between the two ends. Looked up from germline, CDR1 is SGHTA and CDR2 is FQGNSA. The CDR3 has 15 amino acids. Here the CDR3 DNA reads TGTGCCAGCAGCTCGACCCGGACAGCTGGAAACACCATATATTTT. Protein sequence: CASSSTRTAGNTIYF.

The chain uses TRBV5-1 and TRBJ1-5; TRBD1 matches at 7 bases. Per the germline V gene, CDR1 is SGHRS and CDR2 is YFSETQ. The CDR3 consists of 15 residues. Trimming at V came to 5 bases and at J to 0 bases, leaving 5 bases not matched to a gene. CDR3 sequence reads: CASSFGTDSNQPQHF. The CDR3 DNA reads as TGCGCCAGCAGTTTCGGGACAGATAGCAATCAGCCCCAGCATTTT.

A few counts support this clonotype. This chain uses TRBV6-6 with TRBJ1-5; D not certain. The CDR3 consists of 12 residues. Trimming pared 2 bases from V and 3 bases from J, leaving 2 bases between. In germline, CDR1 is MNHNY, CDR2 SVGAGI (reference sequence). Written as DNA, the CDR3 is TGTGCCAGCAGTTACGACAATCAGCCCCAGCATTTT. Amino acid sequence: CASSYDNQPQHF.

This chain joins TRBV19 and TRBJ1-1; the D gene is possibly TRBD1 (5 bases). Germline V CDR1 and CDR2: LNHDA, SQIVND (reference sequence). The CDR3 has 14 amino acids. The V end lost 4 bases, the J end lost 4 bases, and 13 bases lay between the germline ends. This chain's CDR3 is CASSNVGRGTEAFF. The CDR3 DNA is TGTGCCAGTAGTAATGTCGGAAGGGGCACTGAAGCTTTCTTT.

This clonotype was found many times. The chain joins TRBV6-2 or TRBV6-3 to TRBJ1-5; maybe TRBD1 (6 bases). There are 15 residues in the CDR3. Germline V gene lookup returns CDR1 MNHEY and CDR2 SVGEGT. Trimming stripped 6 bases from V and 6 bases from J, with 18 bases between. As DNA, the CDR3 is TGTGCCAGCAGCTCCGGGACAAGGGAGGTTCAGCCCCAGCATTTT. This translates into CASSSGTREVQPQHF.

This chain uses TRBV7-9 with TRBJ2-7, with TRBD2 identical over 7 bases. Per germline, CDR1 SEHNR and CDR2 FQNEAQ (reference sequence). Trimming cost V 5 bases and J 6 bases; bases outside gene matches: 13. The CDR3 runs 15 residues. The CDR3 here is CASSPPGTGGSEQYF. The CDR3 bases are TGTGCCAGCAGCCCCCCCGGGACGGGAGGATCCGAGCAGTACTTC.